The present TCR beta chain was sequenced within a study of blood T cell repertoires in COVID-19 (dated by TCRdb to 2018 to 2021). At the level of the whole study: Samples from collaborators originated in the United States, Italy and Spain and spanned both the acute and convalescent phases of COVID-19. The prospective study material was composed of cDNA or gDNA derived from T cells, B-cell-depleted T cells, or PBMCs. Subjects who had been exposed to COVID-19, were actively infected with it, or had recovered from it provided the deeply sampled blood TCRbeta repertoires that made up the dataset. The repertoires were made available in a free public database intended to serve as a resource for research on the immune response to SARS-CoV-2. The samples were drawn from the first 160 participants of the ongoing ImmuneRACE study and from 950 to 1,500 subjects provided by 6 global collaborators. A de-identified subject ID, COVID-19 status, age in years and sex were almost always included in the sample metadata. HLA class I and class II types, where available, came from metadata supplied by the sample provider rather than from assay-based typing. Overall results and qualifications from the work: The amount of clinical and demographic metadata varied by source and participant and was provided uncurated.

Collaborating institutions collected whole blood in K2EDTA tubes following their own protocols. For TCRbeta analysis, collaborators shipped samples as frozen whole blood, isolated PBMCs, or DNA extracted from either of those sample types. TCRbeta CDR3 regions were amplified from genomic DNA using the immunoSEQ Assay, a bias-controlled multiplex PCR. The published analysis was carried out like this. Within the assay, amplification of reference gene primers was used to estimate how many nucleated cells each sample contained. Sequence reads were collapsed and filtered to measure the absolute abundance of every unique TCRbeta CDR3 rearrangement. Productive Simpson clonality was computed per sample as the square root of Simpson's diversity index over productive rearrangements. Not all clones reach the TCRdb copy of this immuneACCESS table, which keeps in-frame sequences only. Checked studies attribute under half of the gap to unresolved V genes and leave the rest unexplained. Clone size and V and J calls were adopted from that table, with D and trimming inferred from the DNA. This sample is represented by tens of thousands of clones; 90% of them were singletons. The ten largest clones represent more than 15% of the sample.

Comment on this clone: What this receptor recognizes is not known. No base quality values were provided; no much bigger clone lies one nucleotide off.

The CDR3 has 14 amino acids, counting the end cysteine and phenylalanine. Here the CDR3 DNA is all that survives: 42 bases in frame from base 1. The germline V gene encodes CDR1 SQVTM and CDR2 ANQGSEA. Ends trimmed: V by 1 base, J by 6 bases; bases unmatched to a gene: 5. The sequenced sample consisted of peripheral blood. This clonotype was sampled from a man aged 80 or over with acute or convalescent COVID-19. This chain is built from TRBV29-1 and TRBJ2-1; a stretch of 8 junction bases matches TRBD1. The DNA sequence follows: TGCAGCGTTGAAGGGACAGGGATCGCCAATGAGCAGTTCTTC. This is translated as CSVEGTGIANEQFF.